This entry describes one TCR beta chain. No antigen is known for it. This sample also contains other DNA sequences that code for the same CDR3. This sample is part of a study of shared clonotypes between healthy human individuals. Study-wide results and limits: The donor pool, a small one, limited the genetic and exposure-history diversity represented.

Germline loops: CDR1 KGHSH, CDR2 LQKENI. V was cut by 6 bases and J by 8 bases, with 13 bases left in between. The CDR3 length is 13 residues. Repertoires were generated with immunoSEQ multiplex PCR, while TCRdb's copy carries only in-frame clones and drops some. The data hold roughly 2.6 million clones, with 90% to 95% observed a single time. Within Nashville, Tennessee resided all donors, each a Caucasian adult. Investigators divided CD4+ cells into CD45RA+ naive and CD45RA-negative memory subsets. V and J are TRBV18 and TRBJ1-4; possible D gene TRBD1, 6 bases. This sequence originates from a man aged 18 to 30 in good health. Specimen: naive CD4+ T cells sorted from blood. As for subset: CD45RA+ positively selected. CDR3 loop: CASSRGRDEKLFF. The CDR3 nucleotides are TGTGCCAGCTCCAGGGGACGAGACGAAAAACTGTTTTTT.